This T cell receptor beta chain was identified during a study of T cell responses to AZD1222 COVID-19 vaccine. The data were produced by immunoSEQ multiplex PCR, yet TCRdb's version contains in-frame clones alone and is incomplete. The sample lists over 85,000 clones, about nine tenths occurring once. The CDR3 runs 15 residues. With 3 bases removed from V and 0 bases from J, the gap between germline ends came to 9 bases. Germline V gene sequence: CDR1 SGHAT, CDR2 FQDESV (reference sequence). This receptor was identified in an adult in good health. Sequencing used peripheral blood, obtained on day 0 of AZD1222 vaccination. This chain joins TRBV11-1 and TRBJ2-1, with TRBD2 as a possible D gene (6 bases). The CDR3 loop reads CASSLVGSSYNEQFF. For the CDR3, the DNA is TGTGCCAGCAGCTTGGTCGGGAGCTCCTACAATGAGCAGTTCTTC. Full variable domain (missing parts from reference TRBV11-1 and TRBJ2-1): EAEVAQSPRYKITEKSQAVAFWCDPISGHATLYWYRQILGQGPELLVQFQDESVVDDSQLPKDRFSAERLKGVDSTLKIQPAELGDSAMYLCASSLVGSSYNEQFFGPGTRLTVL.